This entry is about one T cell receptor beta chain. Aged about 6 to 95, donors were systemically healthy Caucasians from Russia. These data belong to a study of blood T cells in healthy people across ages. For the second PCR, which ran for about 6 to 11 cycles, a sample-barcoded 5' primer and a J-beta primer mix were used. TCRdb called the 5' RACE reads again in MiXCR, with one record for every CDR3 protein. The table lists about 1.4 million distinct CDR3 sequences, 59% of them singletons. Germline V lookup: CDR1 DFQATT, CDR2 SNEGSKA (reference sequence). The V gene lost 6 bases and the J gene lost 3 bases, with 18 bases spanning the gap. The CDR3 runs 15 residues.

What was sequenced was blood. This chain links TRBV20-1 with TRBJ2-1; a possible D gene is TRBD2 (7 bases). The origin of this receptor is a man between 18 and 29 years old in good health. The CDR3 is CSAAPLRGRYNEQFF. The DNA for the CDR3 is TGCAGTGCAGCCCCCCTGCGGGGGCGCTACAATGAGCAGTTCTTC.